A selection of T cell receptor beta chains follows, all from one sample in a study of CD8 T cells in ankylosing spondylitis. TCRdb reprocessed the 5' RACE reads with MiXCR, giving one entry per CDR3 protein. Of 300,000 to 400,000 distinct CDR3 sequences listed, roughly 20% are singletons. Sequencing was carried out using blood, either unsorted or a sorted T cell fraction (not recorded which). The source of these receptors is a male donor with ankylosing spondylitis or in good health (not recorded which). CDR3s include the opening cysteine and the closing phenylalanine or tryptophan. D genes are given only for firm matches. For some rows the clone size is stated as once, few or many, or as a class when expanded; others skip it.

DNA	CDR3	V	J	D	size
TGCGCCAGCAGCCCCTATTCGGACCGGAACACTGAAGCTTTCTTT	CASSPYSDRNTEAFF	TRBV4-1	TRBJ1-1	NA	NA
TGTGCCTGGAGCCAGGGGGACGCCGGGGAGCTGTTTTTT	CAWSQGDAGELFF	TRBV30	TRBJ2-2	TRBD1	few
TGTGCCAGCAGCTTAGGTGAGGGCATCTCCTACAATGAGCAGTTCTTC	CASSLGEGISYNEQFF	TRBV11-2	TRBJ2-1	NA	NA
TGTGCCAGCAGACAGGGGGCGAACACTGAAGCTTTCTTT	CASRQGANTEAFF	TRBV7-9	TRBJ1-1	TRBD1	many
TGCAGCGTTGAACTTGCCCCGGATACGCAGTATTTT	CSVELAPDTQYF	TRBV29-1	TRBJ2-3	NA	few
TGCGCCAGCAGCCAAGTTTGGCAGGGGCTAGCTAGTGGCTACACCTTC	CASSQVWQGLASGYTF	TRBV4-1	TRBJ1-2	NA	few
TGTGCTAGCAGCCAGGACTTCACAGATACGCAGTATTTT	CASSQDFTDTQYF	TRBV7-7	TRBJ2-3	NA	NA
TGTGCCAGCGAAAAAGGGCGGCTTTCTGGGGCCAACGTCCTGACTTTC	CASEKGRLSGANVLTF	TRBV6-4	TRBJ2-6	NA	NA
TGTGCCAGCAGCTTAGATGGGTTCCAGCGGGGCTACACAGATACGCAGTATTTT	CASSLDGFQRGYTDTQYF	TRBV11-2	TRBJ2-3	TRBD2	few
TGCAGCGTTGATGGGATAGCAGATACGCAGTATTTT	CSVDGIADTQYF	TRBV29-1	TRBJ2-3	NA	NA
TGTGCCAGCAGTTTAGCGCAACAGGCCCCTGGTGGCTACACCTTC	CASSLAQQAPGGYTF	TRBV12-3/TRBV12-4	TRBJ1-2	NA	few
TGCGCCAGCAGCCAAGAGTTCCGGGACAGTCAACTGTTTTTT	CASSQEFRDSQLFF	TRBV4-1	TRBJ1-4	TRBD1	NA
TGTGCCAGCACCTCCCTCGGGCAGGGAGCTTTCACCTTC	CASTSLGQGAFTF	TRBV7-9	TRBJ1-2	NA	NA
TGCAGTGCTAGAGAATCGGGACTACGAAACAATGAGCAGTTCTTC	CSARESGLRNNEQFF	TRBV20-1	TRBJ2-1	TRBD2	NA
TGTGCCAGCAGTGATGGGGACACCGGGGAGCTGTTTTTT	CASSDGDTGELFF	TRBV6-4	TRBJ2-2	NA	few
TGCAGTGCAATGGGAGAGGTTTTGTACGAGCAGTACTTC	CSAMGEVLYEQYF	TRBV20-1	TRBJ2-7	NA	NA
TGTGCCAGCAGTTACCGGCAGGGCGCTTCCAATGAGCAGTTCTTC	CASSYRQGASNEQFF	TRBV6-5	TRBJ2-1	NA	NA
TGTGCCAGCAGCCAGCTTGCGGGGACCTACGAGCAGTACTTC	CASSQLAGTYEQYF	TRBV3-1	TRBJ2-7	NA	NA
TGTGCCAGCAGCTGGGGACAGAACTACGAGCAGTACTTC	CASSWGQNYEQYF	TRBV11-2	TRBJ2-7	TRBD1	many
TGCGCCAGCAGCCAAGATCCGGCGGCAGTTTGGCCCCAGCATTTT	CASSQDPAAVWPQHF	TRBV4-1	TRBJ1-5	NA	NA
TGTGCCAGCAGTGAAGGCAGGTGGGAAGTTTATCGGGAGACCCAGTACTTC	CASSEGRWEVYRETQYF	TRBV6-1	TRBJ2-5	NA	many
TGTGCCAGCCACTGGGGCCTCACAGATACGCAGTATTTT	CASHWGLTDTQYF	TRBV12-3/TRBV12-4	TRBJ2-3	NA	NA
TGTGCCACCCACGGATCGAACACCGGGGAGCTGTTTTTT	CATHGSNTGELFF	TRBV24-1	TRBJ2-2	NA	NA
TGTGCCCGGACTGGGAGGAGCGACGAGCAGTACTTC	CARTGRSDEQYF	TRBV12-3/TRBV12-4	TRBJ2-7	NA	NA
TGTGCCAGCAGTTACGCAGGGCCTACAACTAATGAAAAACTGTTTTTT	CASSYAGPTTNEKLFF	TRBV6-2/TRBV6-3	TRBJ1-4	NA	few
TGCGCCAGCAGCCAAGATTTTGGGTCAGGTGGCGTCCTGACTTTC	CASSQDFGSGGVLTF	TRBV4-1	TRBJ2-6	NA	NA
TGCAGTGCCACCGGGACAGGGCATTCACCCCTCCACTTT	CSATGTGHSPLHF	TRBV20-1	TRBJ1-6	TRBD1	few
TGTGCCAGCAGTTTTTTGGGCTACGAGCAGTACTTC	CASSFLGYEQYF	TRBV12-3/TRBV12-4	TRBJ2-7	NA	many
TGTGCCACCAGCAGAGATCGATGGCGGGAGACCCAGTACTTC	CATSRDRWRETQYF	TRBV15	TRBJ2-5	NA	NA
TGTGCCAGCAGCCAAGATATAGGAGTGGGGTCCTACGAGCAGTACTTC	CASSQDIGVGSYEQYF	TRBV4-2	TRBJ2-7	NA	NA
TGTGCCAGCACCCCGGTTCTCAGGACAGAAGCTTTCTTT	CASTPVLRTEAFF	TRBV12-3/TRBV12-4	TRBJ1-1	NA	NA
TGTGCCAGCAGTTTATTTGGCGGAAGCAATCAGCCCCAGCATTTT	CASSLFGGSNQPQHF	TRBV27	TRBJ1-5	NA	few
TGTGCCAGCAGTGCAGGACAGAGCAATCAGCCCCAGCATTTT	CASSAGQSNQPQHF	TRBV2	TRBJ1-5	NA	NA
TGTGCCAGCAGTTACTCGGGGGCTGAGCAGTTCTTC	CASSYSGAEQFF	TRBV6-5	TRBJ2-1	NA	few
TGTGCCAGCAGCTTATTTGTTTATGAGCAGTTCTTC	CASSLFVYEQFF	TRBV7-8	TRBJ2-1	NA	NA
TGTGCCAGCAGCCCCGTCGGGGCAGATCCTAACTATGGCTACACCTTC	CASSPVGADPNYGYTF	TRBV7-2	TRBJ1-2	NA	NA
TGTGCCAGCAGCCCCAACGACAGTTTGGAGCAGTACTTC	CASSPNDSLEQYF	TRBV3-1	TRBJ2-7	NA	NA